This TCR beta chain was recovered during a study of cytomegalovirus exposure and HLA in healthy donors. Study-level points and caveats: HLA allele associations emerged for some 16,000 TCR beta sequences in a later analysis, at 0.05 false discovery rate. TCR beta V segments were, for the most part, productive about 87% or about 30% of the time in an earlier analysis. A list of 150 or so TCR beta chains associated with cytomegalovirus was given.

This CDR3 spans 15 amino acids. Germline CDR1 is MRHNA and CDR2 is SNTAGT. The V and J ends lost 5 bases and 6 bases respectively, with 19 bases between them. The table lists this clone with a few counts. Its antigen is currently unknown. The PCR was carried out with 60 Vbeta primers and 13 Jbeta primers. Authors' data handling: In a later analysis, the count reached 80 million or so unique TCR beta chains, with roughly 12 million shared. The method was immunoSEQ multiplex PCR; TCRdb's version includes in-frame clones alone and lacks a portion of them. Clone size and V and J calls were adopted from that table, with D and trimming inferred from the DNA. The table shows 150,000 to 200,000 clones, with 60% to 80% occurring only once.

Source material: PBMCs. The receptor's source is a man between 18 and 29 years old in good health and CMV-seropositive. The genes are TRBV6-4 and TRBJ1-2; no firm D call. CDR3 in DNA: TGTGCCAGCAGTAGAAGTCTCGGTCAGGATCATGGCTACACCTTC. This sequence encodes CASSRSLGQDHGYTF.